These 2 T cell receptor beta chains originate from one sample sequenced in a study of long-term antiretroviral therapy in people with HIV. The run of the v3.0 immunoSEQ assay was at survey level. TCRdb keeps only in-frame clones here, not all; method: immunoSEQ multiplex PCR. The sample yields around 20,000 clones, around 84% seen once. The specimen comprised unsorted PBMCs, sampled 0.2 years after starting antiretroviral therapy. The source is a woman aged 25-40 years with HIV.

CDR3 bases: TGTGCCAGCAGAGAAGGGGGGAACACCGGGGAGCTGTTTTTT. Translating it yields CASREGGNTGELFF. The V call is TRBV28, the J call TRBJ2-2; TRBD1 is a possible D gene (6 bases). CDR3 length: 14 amino acids. Between the trimmed V and J ends, which lost 6 bases and 1 base, there was a span of 9 bases. Germline CDR1 MDHEN, CDR2 SYDVKM.

V and J are TRBV27 and TRBJ2-5, with 16 bases fitting TRBD2. CDR3 size: 19 residues. Looked up from germline, CDR1 is MNHEY and CDR2 is SMNVEV (reference sequence). V was pared by 10 bases and J by 4 bases, with 18 bases of the junction left unmatched. CDR3 loop: CANQPGLAGGPFRPETQYF. The CDR3 coding sequence is TGTGCCAACCAACCGGGACTAGCGGGGGGGCCCTTCCGTCCAGAGACCCAGTACTTC.